The 19 T cell receptor beta chains listed next were all sequenced from one sample in a study of T cells after yellow fever vaccination. TCRdb independently ran MiXCR on the 5' RACE reads; one entry per CDR3 protein. The profile shows more than 55,000 distinct CDR3 sequences, approximately 8% of them singletons. Sequences were derived from CD8+ T cells sorted from PBMCs, sampled 15 days after the yellow fever booster vaccination. The receptors here all came from a man in his thirties or forties who received the YFV17D yellow fever vaccine.

This clonotype was recorded at least ten times. The chain couples TRBV7-9 to TRBJ2-2, with TRBD2 as a possible D gene (5 bases). CDR3 length: 15 amino acids. V was trimmed by 4 bases and J by 4 bases, leaving 13 bases between them. Germline assignment: CDR1 SEHNR and CDR2 FQNEAQ (reference sequence). In DNA, the CDR3 is TGTGCCAGCAGCTCCCTCGGGGATTCCACCGGGGAGCTGTTTTTT. This codes for CASSSLGDSTGELFF. Full variable domain (missing parts from reference TRBV7-9 and TRBJ2-2): DTGVSQNPRHKITKRGQNVTFRCDPISEHNRLYWYRQTLGQGPEFLTYFQNEAQLEKSRLLSDRFSAERPKGSFSTLEIQRTEQGDSAMYLCASSSLGDSTGELFFGEGSRLTVL.

This clonotype was picked up many times. J is TRBJ2-2 and V is TRBV6-1; no clear D gene. The CDR3 spans 15 residues. Trimming cost V 10 bases and J 0 bases, with 15 bases left between them. The germline V gene encodes CDR1 MNHNS and CDR2 SASEGT. The DNA of the CDR3 is TGTGCCACTCTTTCACCCCGATCGAACACCGGGGAGCTGTTTTTT. Translating it yields CATLSPRSNTGELFF.

This clonotype came up many times. The chain carries TRBV5-1 and TRBJ2-7, with TRBD1 identical over 8 bases. The CDR3 sequence is 13 residues long. V was clipped by 6 bases and J by 6 bases; unmatched bases: 8. Germline V gene lookup returns CDR1 SGHRS and CDR2 YFSETQ. CDR3 sequence reads: CASMPTGVGEQYF. The CDR3 region has the DNA TGCGCCAGCATGCCGACAGGGGTCGGCGAGCAGTACTTC.

This clonotype was recorded at least ten times. This sequence joins TRBV25-1 and TRBJ2-5; D may match TRBD1 or TRBD2 (5 bases each). From germline, CDR1 is MGHDK and CDR2 SYGVNS. The CDR3 has 16 residues. The germline V and J ends were trimmed by 4 bases and 1 base, with 16 bases remaining between them. The CDR3 sequence: CASSGDPVVGQETQYF. The CDR3 DNA is TGTGCCAGCAGTGGGGACCCTGTTGTGGGCCAAGAGACCCAGTACTTC.

In its sample, this clonotype was seen many times. The CDR3 is CSASSRTVSYEQYF. The DNA for the CDR3 is TGCAGTGCTAGTAGCAGGACCGTATCCTACGAGCAGTACTTC. J is TRBJ2-7 and V is TRBV20-1; D is unresolved. Between the trimmed V and J ends, which lost 3 bases and 1 base, there was a span of 13 bases. Germline lookup yields CDR1 DFQATT and CDR2 SNEGSKA (reference sequence). This CDR3 is 14 amino acids long.

This clonotype was observed many times. V usage is TRBV20-1 and J usage is TRBJ2-5; TRBD2 aligns across 8 bases. With 0 bases clipped from V and 4 bases from J, the junction kept 1 base outside the gene matches. Germline assignment: CDR1 DFQATT and CDR2 SNEGSKA (reference sequence). CDR3 length: 13 residues. Here the CDR3 DNA reads TGCAGTGCTAGAGACGGGAGGGGAGAGACCCAGTACTTC. It specifies CSARDGRGETQYF.

To note about this clonotype: A clone one base away is much larger, so this may be a read error. This sequence joins TRBV9 and TRBJ2-2; D could derive from TRBD1 or TRBD2 (5 bases each). The CDR3 has 15 residues. From germline, CDR1 is SGDLS and CDR2 YYNGEE. Trimming stripped 3 bases from V and 10 bases from J, with 19 bases between. For the CDR3, the DNA is TGTGCCAGCAGCGCCTTTTCCGGGACCCCGCAGGAGCTGTTTTTT. Its translation is CASSAFSGTPQELFF.

This chain uses TRBV6-2 or TRBV6-3 with TRBJ1-1; no clear D gene. Trimming stripped 2 bases from V and 0 bases from J, with 1 base between. This CDR3 region has 12 residues. Per the germline V gene, CDR1 is MNHEY and CDR2 is SVGEGT. The CDR3 DNA reads as TGTGCCAGCAGTTACCTGAACACTGAAGCTTTCTTT. Translating gives CASSYLNTEAFF.

The table lists this clonotype with many counts. The chain couples TRBV7-9 to TRBJ2-5, with D unresolved. In germline, CDR1 is SEHNR, CDR2 FQNEAQ (reference sequence). CDR3 size: 12 residues. Trimming shortened V by 3 bases and J by 5 bases, and 7 bases separated the two germline ends. The CDR3 coding sequence is TGTGCCAGCAGCTTCACGGGCGAGACCCAGTACTTC. Its translation is CASSFTGETQYF.

This clonotype has at least ten counts. CDR3 sequence reads: CASSLSGQGLANYGYTF. DNA of the CDR3: TGTGCCAGCAGTTTATCCGGACAGGGTTTAGCTAACTATGGCTACACCTTC. The chain recombines TRBV28 with TRBJ1-2; 8 bases match TRBD1. Germline V lookup: CDR1 MDHEN, CDR2 SYDVKM. The length of the CDR3 is 17 residues. With V trimmed by 1 base and J by 0 bases, 7 bases remained unmatched.

Comments on this clonotype: Just one base apart from a much larger clone, this may be a read error. V usage is TRBV27 and J usage is TRBJ2-7; no firm D call. Per germline, CDR1 MNHEY and CDR2 SMNVEV (reference sequence). The CDR3 extends over 15 amino acids. The CDR3 reads CACSPVRTPPYEQYF. The CDR3 bases are TGTGCCTGCAGTCCCGTCCGAACCCCTCCCTACGAGCAGTACTTC.

Many counts were recorded for this clonotype. J is TRBJ2-3 and V is TRBV4-3, with a weak D call TRBD2 (5 bases). The length of the CDR3 is 13 residues. Between the trimmed V and J ends, which lost 4 bases and 6 bases, there was a span of 11 bases. Germline CDR1 is LGHNA and CDR2 is YSLEER. The CDR3 region is CASSPSWRDTQYF. In DNA form, the CDR3 reads TGCGCCAGCAGCCCTTCTTGGAGGGATACGCAGTATTTT.

In its sample, this clonotype was seen many times. This chain connects TRBV19 to TRBJ2-3, with D possibly matching TRBD1 (7 bases). Deletions cut 3 bases from V and 4 bases from J, with 14 bases between. Per the germline V gene, CDR1 is LNHDA and CDR2 is SQIVND (reference sequence). The CDR3 runs to 15 residues. The CDR3 region is CASSIGVRGADTQYF. The CDR3 DNA reads TGTGCCAGTAGTATTGGCGTCAGGGGGGCAGATACGCAGTATTTT.

Note on this clonotype: A read error may explain this, as a much larger clone is one base away. This chain links TRBV10-3 with TRBJ2-7, with 8 nucleotides matching TRBD1. The CDR3 is 14 amino acids. The germline gives CDR1 ENHRY, CDR2 SYGVKD. V lost 10 bases, J lost 2 bases, and 10 bases stayed unmatched. The CDR3 is CATYRTGSPYEQYF. The DNA of the CDR3 is TGTGCCACCTACCGGACAGGGTCCCCCTACGAGCAGTACTTC.

This clonotype was observed many times. The chain carries TRBV12-3 or TRBV12-4 and TRBJ2-1; D perhaps matches TRBD1 (5 bases). With 6 bases removed from V and 3 bases from J, the gap between germline ends came to 12 bases. There are 14 residues in the CDR3. In DNA, the CDR3 is TGTGCCAGCAGGGATCAGGGCGGCTACAATGAGCAGTTCTTC. Protein sequence: CASRDQGGYNEQFF.

This clonotype has ten or more counts. This sequence joins TRBV5-4 and TRBJ2-1; a weak D match, TRBD2 (5 bases). Germline V gene lookup returns CDR1 SGHNT and CDR2 YYREEE (reference sequence). The ends were cut back, 2 bases at V and 8 bases at J, with 11 bases in the middle. The CDR3 is 13 residues long. The CDR3 reads CASSFALADEQFF. The CDR3 DNA reads as TGTGCCAGCAGCTTCGCGCTAGCCGATGAGCAGTTCTTC.

The chain has TRBV4-3 and TRBJ1-5; D gene ambiguous. With 0 bases removed from V and 3 bases from J, the gap between germline ends came to 24 bases. From germline, CDR1 is LGHNA and CDR2 YSLEER. The CDR3 has 20 residues. The CDR3 nucleotides read TGCGCCAGCAGCCAAGAGCCCCCCTCTGTGGGATCCCCCCCCAATCAGCCCCAGCATTTT. Residues: CASSQEPPSVGSPPNQPQHF.

This clonotype was seen many times. The V call is TRBV27, the J call TRBJ1-6; weak D call: TRBD1 (6 bases). The CDR3 consists of 13 residues. Trimming pared 3 bases from V and 8 bases from J, leaving 8 bases between. Germline CDR1 and CDR2: MNHEY and SMNVEV (reference sequence). The CDR3 sequence: CASSLTGYSPLHF. The CDR3, as DNA: TGTGCCAGCAGTTTGACAGGTTATTCACCCCTCCACTTT.

A note on this clonotype: This may arise from a read error, as a much more abundant clone is one base away. This chain joins TRBV7-8 and TRBJ2-7; D might be TRBD2 (5 bases). Germline V gene lookup returns CDR1 SGHVS and CDR2 FQNEAQ. CDR3 length: 14 amino acids. V dropped 1 base and J dropped 7 bases, with 14 bases sitting between them. For the CDR3, the DNA is TGTGCCAGCAGCTTAGGCGCGGGTCCGGAGGAGCAGTACTTC. Amino acids: CASSLGAGPEEQYF. Based on the CDR3 plus reference TRBV7-8 and TRBJ2-7, the full variable domain is GAGVSQSPRYKVAKRGQDVALRCDPISGHVSLFWYQQALGQGPEFLTYFQNEAQLDKSGLPSDRFFAERPEGSVSTLKIQRTQQEDSAVYLCASSLGAGPEEQYFGPGTRLTVT.